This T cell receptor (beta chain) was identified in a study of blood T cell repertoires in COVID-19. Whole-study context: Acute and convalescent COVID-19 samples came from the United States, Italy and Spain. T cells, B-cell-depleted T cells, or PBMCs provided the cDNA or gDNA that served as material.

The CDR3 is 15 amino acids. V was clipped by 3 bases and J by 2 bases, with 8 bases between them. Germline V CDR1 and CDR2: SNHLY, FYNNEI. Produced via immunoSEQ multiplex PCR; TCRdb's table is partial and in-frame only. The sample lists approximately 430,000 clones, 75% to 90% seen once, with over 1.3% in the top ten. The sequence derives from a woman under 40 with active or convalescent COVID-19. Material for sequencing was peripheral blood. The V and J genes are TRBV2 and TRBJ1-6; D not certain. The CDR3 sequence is CASSEPGAYNSPLHF. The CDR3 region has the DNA TGTGCCAGCAGTGAGCCCGGTGCCTATAATTCACCCCTCCACTTT.